This TCR beta chain was found in a study of human T cells and chemical hapten exposure (TCRdb year 2021). Regarding the research as a whole: For sensitization, 2% DPC in acetone was applied to a 2 cm by 2 cm area of upper inner arm skin. Throughout the study period of roughly five months, patients also received therapeutic DPC doses to the scalp every week. Patch testing was done on the upper back using Finn chambers containing 0.01% DPC, and results were scored after 6 days according to International Contact Dermatitis Research Group standards. Alopecia areata with under or over 50% scalp involvement, alopecia totalis and alopecia universalis were represented in the patient cohort, which was mostly female. Libraries were pooled for sequencing, and variation in per-sample TCR yields was attributed mainly to small differences in library volumes within the pool. In alopecia patients, the study followed how the peripheral blood TCR repertoire changed in vivo over primary and secondary sensitization to diphenylcyclopropenone (DPC), a hapten. Blood samples were taken from patients before sensitization (week 0) and at 2, 6 and about 24 weeks after DPC sensitization. Some 29 alopecia patients provided blood for TCR sequencing at one to four time points (pre-sensitization, 2, 6 and 24 weeks). Broad study findings and their caveats: The number of TCRs above 1 in 1000 frequency did not change with DPC sensitization; there was no evidence of global repertoire structure alterations. Significantly more large CDR3 similarity clusters were formed by expanded TCRs than by pre-sensitization or healthy control sets, consistent with antigen-driven responses. Patch test score was positively correlated with the number of PT1 expanded TCRs, with significance at thresholds 8, 16 and 32 but not at 4. Repeated subsampling changed both the strength of the expansion versus patch-test correlation and the threshold at which the correlation became significant. Because all patients had alopecia, a presumed autoimmune disease, the immune response of the patients might differ from that of healthy individuals.

The sample's time point, from its label and the paper: patch test 2, 6 weeks after DPC sensitization. The sample's treatment or condition label, in plain terms: therapeutic diphenylcyclopropenone sensitization with weekly scalp DPC. At every patch-test visit, the blood draw took place before the patch test was put on. Patients were eligible if aged 18 to 70, diagnosed with alopecia and judged suitable for DPC therapy, and pregnant patients were excluded. Total RNA was extracted from unfractionated whole blood collected in Tempus Blood RNA tubes. A remark on this clonotype: It has no known antigen specificity. No base qualities exist here, and no much larger clone lies one base off it.

Library preparation was by RACE. The listed sequencing device is NextSeq 500. During library preparation, unique molecular identifiers were attached to individual cDNA molecules so that TCRs could be counted quantitatively and reproducibly. From each blood RNA sample, both TCR alpha and TCR beta chains were sequenced. From the authors' description of their analysis: A median of about 87,000 TCRs per sample was observed, with a range of about 23,224 to 700,000. V, J and CDR3 annotation of the TCR reads was performed with the Decombinator software suite. To make PS versus PT1 abundance plots, every sample was subsampled to the same number of TCRs (28,000). Expanded TCRs were defined as absent before sensitization and observed at least eight times at the 2-week time point. Clones were called with MiXCR by TCRdb after fastp trimmed the public reads at Q25, and only in-frame beta chains were retained. Every CDR3 protein is listed once, alongside the most common genes and DNA of its rows. These V and J calls are TCRdb output, not the study's own analysis. The sample includes a few hundred thousand distinct CDR3 sequences, with around 6% observed a single time. The ten largest clones take up around 6.1% of the sample.

Looking up the germline V gene yields CDR1 MDHEN and CDR2 SYDVKM. From V the trimming removes 5 bases and from J it removes 4 bases, while the gene matches leave 19 bases of the junction unaccounted for. Taken from cysteine to phenylalanine, the CDR3 has 19 residues. The read is trimmed to its CDR3 DNA, 57 bases read in frame from base 1. Sequenced material: whole blood, taken in connection with sensitization to the hapten diphenylcyclopropenone (DPC). The TCR comes from a woman between 18 and 30 years old with alopecia areata. Some clones in this sample may be carry-over from other donors' samples. Rearrangement joined TRBV28 to TRBJ2-3; 9 junctional bases match TRBD1. The sequence in DNA is TGTGCCAGCAGTCCCCACTCCGGGACAGGGACGGGGAGGGCAGATACGCAGTATTTT. It encodes CASSPHSGTGTGRADTQYF.